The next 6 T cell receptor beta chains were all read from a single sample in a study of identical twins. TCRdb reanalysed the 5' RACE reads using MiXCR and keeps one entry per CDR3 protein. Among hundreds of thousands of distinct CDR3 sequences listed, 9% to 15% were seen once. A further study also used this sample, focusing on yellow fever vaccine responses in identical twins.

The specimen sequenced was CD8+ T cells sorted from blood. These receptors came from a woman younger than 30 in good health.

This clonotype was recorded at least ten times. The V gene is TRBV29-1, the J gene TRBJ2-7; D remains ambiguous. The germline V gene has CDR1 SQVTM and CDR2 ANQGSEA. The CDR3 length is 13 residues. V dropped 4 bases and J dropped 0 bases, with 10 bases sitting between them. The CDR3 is CSVVPIGSYEQYF. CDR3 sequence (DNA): TGCAGCGTTGTACCGATCGGCTCCTACGAGCAGTACTTC.

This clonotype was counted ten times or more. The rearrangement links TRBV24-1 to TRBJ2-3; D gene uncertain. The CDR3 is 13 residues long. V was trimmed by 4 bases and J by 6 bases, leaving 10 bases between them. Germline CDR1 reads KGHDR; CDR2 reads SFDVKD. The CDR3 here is CATSDPPPDTQYF. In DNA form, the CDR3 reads TGTGCCACCAGTGACCCCCCTCCGGATACGCAGTATTTT.

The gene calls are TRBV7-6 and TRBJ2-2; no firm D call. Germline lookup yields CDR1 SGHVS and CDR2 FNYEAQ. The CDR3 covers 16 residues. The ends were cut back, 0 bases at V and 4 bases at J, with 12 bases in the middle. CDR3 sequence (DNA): TGTGCCAGCAGCTTAGCCAGCGAAGGCCGCACCGGGGAGCTGTTTTTT. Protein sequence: CASSLASEGRTGELFF.

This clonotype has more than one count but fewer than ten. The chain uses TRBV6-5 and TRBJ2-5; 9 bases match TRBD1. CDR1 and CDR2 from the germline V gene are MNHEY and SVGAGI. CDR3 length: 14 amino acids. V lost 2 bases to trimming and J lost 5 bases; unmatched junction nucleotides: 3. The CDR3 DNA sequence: TGTGCCAGCAGTTACAACGACAGGGGGGAGACCCAGTACTTC. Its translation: CASSYNDRGETQYF.

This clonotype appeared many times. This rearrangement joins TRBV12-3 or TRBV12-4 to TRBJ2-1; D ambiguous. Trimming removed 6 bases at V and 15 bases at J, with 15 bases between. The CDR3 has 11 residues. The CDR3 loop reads CASSLMSSLFF. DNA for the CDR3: TGTGCCAGCAGCCTTATGTCTTCCCTGTTCTTC.

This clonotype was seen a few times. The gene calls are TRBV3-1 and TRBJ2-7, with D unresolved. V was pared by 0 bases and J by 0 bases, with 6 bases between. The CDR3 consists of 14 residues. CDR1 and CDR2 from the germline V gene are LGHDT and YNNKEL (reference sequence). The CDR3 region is CASSQEDTSYEQYF. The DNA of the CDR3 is TGTGCCAGCAGCCAAGAAGACACCTCCTACGAGCAGTACTTC.